One and the same sample provided the 29 T cell receptor beta chains below, sequenced in a study of preoperative IRX-2 immunotherapy in early breast cancer (dated by TCRdb to about 2019). The library was generated by the immunoSEQ multiplex PCR assay. This is the immuneACCESS table as TCRdb keeps it, with only in-frame sequences that have V and J called. A part of the clones is gone; compared with another copy, unresolved V genes explain less than half, and the rest is unexplained. This sample is represented by about 19,000 clones; around four fifths of them were singletons. The ten largest clones represent 1.2% of the sample. The treatment or condition label here, explained by the study, means: preoperative locoregional IRX-2 cytokine immunotherapy. This material consisted of lymph node tissue, taken after IRX-2 immunotherapy. The receptors shown here come from a human donor with breast cancer.

The rearrangement links TRBV19 to TRBJ1-2, with D hard to call. CDR1 is LNHDA, CDR2 SQIVND, per germline (reference sequence). The V gene lost 7 bases and the J gene lost 1 base, with 16 bases spanning the gap. The CDR3 loop spans 15 amino acids. The CDR3 sequence: CASTPGEWGNYGYTF. CDR3 nucleotide sequence: TGTGCCAGTACCCCCGGAGAGTGGGGTAACTATGGCTACACCTTC.

This clone has just one count. The rearrangement links TRBV28 to TRBJ2-7; D possibly uses TRBD1 or TRBD2 (6 bases each). Trimming shortened V by 7 bases and J by 2 bases, and 9 bases separated the two germline ends. The length of the CDR3 is 12 residues. Germline CDR1 and CDR2: MDHEN and SYDVKM. The CDR3 loop is CASKGGTYEQYF. CDR3 coding DNA: TGTGCCAGCAAAGGGGGGACCTACGAGCAGTACTTC.

This clone was counted between two and nine times. The genes are TRBV19 and TRBJ2-1; D might be TRBD2 (6 bases). Per germline, CDR1 LNHDA and CDR2 SQIVND (reference sequence). CDR3 size: 16 residues. V lost 0 bases and J lost 8, with 17 bases in between. CDR3 residues: CASSIDVLAGRYEQFF. In DNA form, the CDR3 reads TGTGCCAGTAGTATAGATGTCCTAGCAGGGAGGTATGAGCAGTTCTTC.

This sequence joins TRBV30 and TRBJ2-7; 9 bases agree with TRBD2. Per germline, CDR1 GTSNPN and CDR2 SVGIG (reference sequence). V lost 3 bases and J lost 6; bases outside the gene matches: 9. This CDR3 is 14 amino acids long. CDR3 residues: CAWRYWGSGGEQYF. The CDR3 nucleotides read TGTGCCTGGAGGTATTGGGGTAGCGGGGGCGAGCAGTACTTC.

V gene TRBV29-1 combines with J gene TRBJ2-3, with 12 positions matching TRBD1. CDR3 length equals 15 residues. The trim removed 4 bases at V and 0 bases at J, leaving 2 bases unmatched. Germline loops: CDR1 SQVTM, CDR2 ANQGSEA. For the CDR3, the DNA is TGCAGCGTTGGGGGACAGGGGGCAAGCACAGATACGCAGTATTTT. It specifies CSVGGQGASTDTQYF.

V gene TRBV19 combines with J gene TRBJ2-1, with 13 bases identical to TRBD2. Germline V gives CDR1 LNHDA, CDR2 SQIVND (reference sequence). This CDR3 has 16 residues. V was clipped by 6 bases and J by 7 bases; unmatched bases: 9. The CDR3 bases are TGTGCCAGTAGCCACCTAAGGACTAGCGGGAGTAATGAGCAGTTCTTC. This codes for CASSHLRTSGSNEQFF.

This chain links TRBV6-8 with TRBJ1-1, with 7 positions matching TRBD1. CDR3 length: 15 residues. Germline CDR1 and CDR2: MNHGY and SAAAGT. V dropped 5 bases and J dropped 2; count of bases not matched to a gene: 8. The CDR3 nucleotides are TGTGCCAGCAGTATGGCCGGGACAGCCAACACTGAAGCTTTCTTT. Encoded protein: CASSMAGTANTEAFF.

The chain employs TRBV28 and TRBJ2-7; no clear D gene. Germline V CDR1 and CDR2: MDHEN, SYDVKM. V was pared by 3 bases and J by 7 bases, with 13 bases between. The CDR3 covers 13 residues. CDR3 in amino acids: CASSFSRMWEQYF. CDR3 DNA: TGTGCCAGCAGTTTTTCTCGGATGTGGGAGCAGTACTTC. Based on the CDR3 plus reference TRBV28 and TRBJ2-7, the full variable domain is DVKVTQSSRYLVKRTGEKVFLECVQDMDHENMFWYRQDPGLGLRLIYFSYDVKMKEKGDIPEGYSVSREKKERFSLILESASTNQTSMYLCASSFSRMWEQYFGPGTRLTVT.

Only one count was recorded for this clone. The chain carries TRBV23-1 and TRBJ1-1; TRBD1 aligns across 7 bases. TRBV23-1 has ORF status, its function being uncertain. The CDR3 is made up of 14 amino acids. With 6 bases clipped from V and 9 bases from J, the junction kept 13 bases outside the gene matches. The CDR3 loop is CASSQDDLTGQAFF. In DNA, the CDR3 is TGCGCCAGCAGCCAAGATGATTTGACAGGGCAAGCTTTCTTT.

The CDR3 is CASRYDPGPSSDTQYF. DNA of the CDR3: TGCGCCAGCAGATACGATCCGGGCCCTTCTTCAGATACGCAGTATTTT. The V and J genes are TRBV5-1 and TRBJ2-3; D remains unclear. Germline V gene data show CDR1 as SGHRS and CDR2 as YFSETQ. The CDR3 is made up of 16 amino acids. Deletions cut 5 bases from V and 4 bases from J, with 20 bases between.

The rearrangement links TRBV30 to TRBJ2-7, with 8 positions matching TRBD1. The V gene end was trimmed by 0 bases and the J gene end by 2 bases; junction bases not matched to a gene: 0. The CDR3 length is 13 residues. Germline CDR1 GTSNPN, CDR2 SVGIG (reference sequence). In nucleotides, the CDR3 is TGTGCCTGGAGTGTACAGGGGGCCTACGAGCAGTACTTC. It codes for CAWSVQGAYEQYF.

V and J are TRBV28 and TRBJ2-5; D gene ambiguous. The CDR3 length is 14 residues. Germline V gene sequence: CDR1 MDHEN, CDR2 SYDVKM. V shed 6 bases and J shed 2 bases, with 13 bases lying between them. This CDR3 is CASSSGPPQETQYF. For the CDR3, the DNA is TGTGCCAGCAGCTCCGGACCGCCGCAAGAGACCCAGTACTTC.

The CDR3 sequence is CASSMRLGYEQYF. The CDR3 region has the DNA TGTGCCAGTAGTATGCGACTTGGGTACGAGCAGTACTTC. This chain uses TRBV19 with TRBJ2-7; D remains ambiguous. CDR1 and CDR2 from the germline V gene are LNHDA and SQIVND (reference sequence). CDR3 length: 13 amino acids. Deletions cut 3 bases from V and 4 bases from J, with 10 bases between. Full variable domain (outside the CDR3, taken from reference TRBV19 and TRBJ2-7): DGGITQSPKYLFRKEGQNVTLSCEQNLNHDAMYWYRQDPGQGLRLIYYSQIVNDFQKGDIAEGYSVSREKKESFPLTVTSAQKNPTAFYLCASSMRLGYEQYFGPGTRLTVT.

The genes are TRBV11-3 and TRBJ2-1, with TRBD2 matching 8 bases. Germline CDR1 SGHNT, CDR2 YENEEA. The CDR3 loop spans 14 amino acids. J was trimmed by 9 bases and V by 3 bases; bases with no gene match: 7. In DNA form, the CDR3 reads TGTGCCAGCAGCTTGGGACTAGAAATATTTGAGCAGTTCTTC. Amino acid sequence: CASSLGLEIFEQFF.

This clone has a handful of counts. This chain links TRBV18 with TRBJ2-2, with 9 bases that match TRBD2. After removal of 2 bases from V and 5 bases from J, the junction contained 6 bases not matched to a gene. Germline values: CDR1 KGHSH, CDR2 LQKENI. The CDR3 is 16 residues long. Written as DNA, the CDR3 is TGTGCCAGCTCACCATTGGTAGCGGGAGAGACCGGGGAGCTGTTTTTT. Translating it yields CASSPLVAGETGELFF.

The CDR3 DNA reads TGTGCCAGCGGGAGGTTGACAGATACGCAGTATTTT. Residues: CASGRLTDTQYF. V usage is TRBV12-5 and J usage is TRBJ2-3; 9 bases line up with TRBD2. CDR1 and CDR2 from the germline V gene are LGHNT and FRNRAP. The CDR3 runs 12 residues.

Turning to this clone: A junction boundary mismatches the germline segment, possibly from a read error. The CDR3 region has the DNA TGTGCCATCAGTGGGACTAGCGAGATATACGAGCAGTACTTC. Encoded protein: CAISGTSEIYEQYF. This chain joins TRBV6-8 and TRBJ2-7, with 10 bases aligning to TRBD2. The CDR3 length is 14 residues. Germline V gene sequence: CDR1 MNHGY, CDR2 SAAAGT.

The CDR3 reads CSVRDAYGEQYF. In nucleotides, the CDR3 is TGCAGCGTGCGGGACGCCTACGGGGAGCAGTACTTC. The chain is built from TRBV29-1 and TRBJ2-7; possible D gene TRBD2, 6 bases. V was clipped by 6 bases and J by 7 bases, with 16 bases between them. Looked up from germline, CDR1 is SQVTM and CDR2 is ANQGSEA. The CDR3 extends over 12 amino acids.

This chain uses TRBV2 with TRBJ2-6; D ambiguous. The CDR3 contains 15 residues. CDR1 and CDR2 from the germline V gene are SNHLY and FYNNEI. The V end was cut by 4 bases, the J end by 0 bases, with 7 bases between. The CDR3 spells CASSGHSSGANVLTF. As DNA, the CDR3 is TGTGCCAGCAGTGGACACAGCTCTGGGGCCAACGTCCTGACTTTC.

The rearrangement uses TRBV19 and TRBJ2-3; TRBD2 aligns across 13 bases. V dropped 7 bases and J dropped 4; count of bases not matched to a gene: 5. Per germline, CDR1 LNHDA and CDR2 SQIVND (reference sequence). The CDR3 consists of 15 residues. The DNA for the CDR3 is TGTGCCAGTATCCCCACTAGCGGGGGGGCAGATACGCAGTATTTT. As protein: CASIPTSGGADTQYF.

The CDR3: CASSLVGAYNEQFF. CDR3 nucleotides: TGTGCCAGCAGTTTAGTGGGAGCCTACAATGAGCAGTTCTTC. The J gene is TRBJ2-1, the V gene TRBV28; TRBD2 is a possible D gene (5 bases). CDR3 length equals 14 residues. The germline V gene encodes CDR1 MDHEN and CDR2 SYDVKM. V lost 2 bases and J 2 bases, leaving 7 bases between the germline ends.

The gene calls are TRBV29-1 and TRBJ1-2; no firm D call. The V end lost 6 bases, the J end lost 9 bases, and 20 bases lay between the germline ends. The CDR3 consists of 13 residues. Germline V gene lookup returns CDR1 SQVTM and CDR2 ANQGSEA. CDR3 protein: CSVDPGSPRSYTF. Written as DNA, the CDR3 is TGCAGCGTGGACCCGGGCAGCCCTCGGAGCTACACCTTC.

This clone was observed once. The genes are TRBV2 and TRBJ1-5, with D possibly being TRBD1 (5 bases). The V end lost 10 bases, the J end lost 1 base, and 17 bases lay between the germline ends. There are 15 residues in the CDR3. Germline V gives CDR1 SNHLY, CDR2 FYNNEI. The CDR3 loop is CATQARVGSNQPQHF. CDR3 sequence (DNA): TGTGCCACCCAAGCCAGGGTAGGGAGCAATCAGCCCCAGCATTTT. The variable domain in full, completed from reference TRBV2 and TRBJ1-5, reads EPEVTQTPSHQVTQMGQEVILRCVPISNHLYFYWYRQILGQKVEFLVSFYNNEISEKSEIFDDQFSVERPDGSNFTLKIRSTKLEDSAMYFCATQARVGSNQPQHFGDGTRLSIL.

The chain employs TRBV11-3 and TRBJ2-5; D unresolved. Trimming removed 3 bases from V and 2 bases from J, with 10 bases in between. This CDR3 has 14 amino acids. CDR1 is SGHNT and CDR2 is YENEEA in the germline V gene. Here the CDR3 DNA reads TGTGCCAGCAGCTTGGTGGCCCGACAAGAGACCCAGTACTTC. Translation gives CASSLVARQETQYF. Together with reference TRBV11-3 and TRBJ2-5, the CDR3 gives the full variable domain: EAGVVQSPRYKIIEKKQPVAFWCNPISGHNTLYWYLQNLGQGPELLIRYENEEAVDDSQLPKDRFSAERLKGVDSTLKIQPAELGDSAVYLCASSLVARQETQYFGPGTRLLVL.

The chain is built from TRBV11-3 and TRBJ2-5, with D unclear. Trimming took off 3 bases at V and 0 bases at J, with 11 bases between the two ends. The CDR3 loop spans 15 amino acids. Germline lookup yields CDR1 SGHNT and CDR2 YENEEA. The CDR3 loop reads CASSLATRYQETQYF. The CDR3 nucleotides are TGTGCCAGCAGCTTGGCCACCAGGTACCAAGAGACCCAGTACTTC.

The rearrangement links TRBV11-3 to TRBJ1-5; D perhaps matches TRBD1 (5 bases). CDR1 is SGHNT and CDR2 is YENEEA in the germline V gene. Deletions cut 5 bases from V and 0 bases from J, with 11 bases between. This CDR3 is built from 15 residues. In DNA, the CDR3 is TGTGCCAGCAGCCCACAGGTTAATAGCAATCAGCCCCAGCATTTT. This codes for CASSPQVNSNQPQHF.

The rearrangement joins TRBV30 to TRBJ2-7; D is uncertain. Germline loops: CDR1 GTSNPN, CDR2 SVGIG (reference sequence). There are 11 residues in the CDR3. Trimming took off 5 bases at V and 2 bases at J, with 7 bases between the two ends. This chain's CDR3 is CAWYTAYEQYF. DNA for the CDR3: TGTGCCTGGTACACAGCCTACGAGCAGTACTTC.

This clone was observed a handful of times. The rearrangement uses TRBV6-8 and TRBJ1-1, with D perhaps TRBD1 (5 bases). The CDR3 has 13 amino acids. V shed 5 bases and J shed 8 bases, with 15 bases lying between them. Germline assignment: CDR1 MNHGY and CDR2 SAAAGT. CDR3 residues: CASSRREGREAFF. The CDR3 coding sequence is TGTGCCAGCAGTAGAAGGGAGGGGCGGGAAGCTTTCTTT.

This clone was seen once. The J gene is TRBJ2-7, the V gene TRBV19; D gene uncertain. The germline V gene encodes CDR1 LNHDA and CDR2 SQIVND (reference sequence). Trimming left V 3 bases short and J 4 bases short, with 4 bases between. The CDR3 sequence is 11 residues long. The DNA for the CDR3 is TGTGCCAGTAGTATGGGTTACGAGCAGTACTTC. Its protein product is CASSMGYEQYF.